This T cell receptor beta chain was recovered during a study of T cell repertoires in cytomegalovirus infection. Looking at the study overall: Carrying CMV and the relevant HLA type showed in public TCR beta signatures. Study findings and constraints: HLA-C-restricted CMV clonotypes gave the most frequent clonotype in two of eight donors.

In this sample, this clonotype turned up a few times. Its antigen is still unknown. A single record per CDR3 protein comes from TCRdb applying MiXCR to the reads. Of 310,000 or so distinct CDR3 sequences in the sample, around 10% were seen once. Trimming removed 3 bases from V and 3 bases from J; junction bases left unmatched: 5. Germline assignment: CDR1 SGHRS and CDR2 YFSETQ. The CDR3 totals 14 residues. The rearrangement links TRBV5-1 to TRBJ1-1; 7 bases are shared with TRBD1. The material sequenced was PBMCs. The receptor was isolated from a human donor in good health (CMV status not recorded). Some clones in this sample may be carry-over from other donors' samples. CDR3 loop: CASSSGQRDTEAFF. CDR3 nucleotide sequence: TGCGCCAGCAGCTCGGGACAGAGGGACACTGAAGCTTTCTTT.